This T cell receptor (beta chain) derives from a study of spatial heterogeneity in lung cancer. General study points: Numbers of ubiquitous and regional expanded TCRs tracked ubiquitous and regional nonsynonymous mutation counts, respectively. One measure, the expanded intratumoral alpha and beta TCR count, tracked tumor mutation counts.

With V trimmed by 6 bases and J by 0 bases, 6 bases remained unmatched. Germline V gives CDR1 LNHDA, CDR2 SQIVND (reference sequence). The CDR3 consists of 17 residues. Ten or more counts support this clonotype. The antigen is unknown. The size of this beta chain means little, since it is a stray read in a library made for alpha chains. TCRdb redid the calling of the 5' RACE reads with MiXCR, one entry per CDR3 protein. The sample lists about 5,100 distinct CDR3 sequences; almost 6.5% were seen once. Sample time point: sample taken at primary tumor resection. Unsorted whole RNA samples from tumor, nontumor lung or frozen PBMC were sequenced.

This chain uses TRBV19 with TRBJ1-5; the match to TRBD1 covers 12 bases. The specimen was lung tumor tissue, collected at surgery. This clonotype originated in a female donor with early-stage non-small cell lung cancer. The CDR3 here is CASRPGQGAYSNQPQHF. CDR3 in DNA: TGTGCCAGTAGACCGGGACAGGGGGCATATAGCAATCAGCCCCAGCATTTT.